A single sample gave rise to the 14 T cell receptor beta chains below, sequenced in a study of T cell clones after liver transplantation. Libraries were prepared by immunoSEQ multiplex PCR; TCRdb keeps only in-frame clonotypes and omits some of them. The table lists 65,000 to 95,000 clones, over 70% of them singletons. Sequenced here: CD4+ T cells from blood, sampled before liver transplant. These receptors were collected from a human donor who received a liver transplant.

The rearrangement links TRBV14 to TRBJ2-3; no clear D gene. The germline V gene has CDR1 SGHDN and CDR2 FVKESK. Between the trimmed V and J ends, which lost 0 bases and 1 base, there was a span of 8 bases. The length of the CDR3 is 15 residues. In DNA form, the CDR3 reads TGTGCCAGCAGCCAAGAGCTCCCCGGCACAGATACGCAGTATTTT. Its protein product is CASSQELPGTDTQYF.

The chain combines TRBV6-1 with TRBJ2-7; the D gene is possibly TRBD1 (5 bases). The CDR3 has 13 residues. V was trimmed by 4 bases and J by 4 bases, leaving 11 bases between them. The germline CDR1 and CDR2 sequences are MNHNS and SASEGT. The CDR3 spells CASSVRDRYEQYF. The DNA of the CDR3 is TGTGCCAGCAGTGTCAGGGATAGGTACGAGCAGTACTTC.

This clone was counted a single time. The chain carries TRBV28 and TRBJ1-2; no clear D. The germline V and J ends were trimmed by 4 bases and 4 bases, with 22 bases remaining between them. Germline loops: CDR1 MDHEN, CDR2 SYDVKM. The CDR3 runs to 17 residues. Here the CDR3 DNA reads TGTGCCAGCAGTTCTCTCCCTACAGCCCCTGACCTCTATGGCTACACCTTC. This encodes CASSSLPTAPDLYGYTF.

This chain uses TRBV28 with TRBJ1-1, with unresolved D. The V gene lost 5 bases and the J gene lost 7 bases, with 5 bases spanning the gap. Germline V gene data show CDR1 as MDHEN and CDR2 as SYDVKM. There are 10 residues in the CDR3. For the CDR3, the DNA is TGTGCCAGCAGTCAGGTTGAAGCTTTCTTT. The encoded protein is CASSQVEAFF.

CDR3 bases: TGTGCCAGCAGCCGCAGGGAAGGGGCGGCCTACGAGCAGTACTTC. Translating gives CASSRREGAAYEQYF. The chain is built from TRBV7-9 and TRBJ2-7, with a tentative D call TRBD1 (5 bases). V lost 5 bases to trimming and J lost 2 bases, with 16 bases between them. The CDR3 consists of 15 residues. CDR1 and CDR2 from the germline V gene are SEHNR and FQNEAQ (reference sequence).

The V gene is TRBV11-2, the J gene TRBJ1-2; tentative D call: TRBD1 (6 bases). The CDR3 contains 15 residues. V lost 5 bases and J 5 bases, leaving 18 bases between the germline ends. CDR1 and CDR2 from the germline V gene are SGHAT and FQNNGV. The CDR3 DNA reads TGTGCCAGCAGCCGGACAGACACCACCGTATATGGCTACACCTTC. Translation gives CASSRTDTTVYGYTF.

The rearrangement links TRBV11-2 to TRBJ2-7; D is unresolved. The CDR3 loop spans 14 amino acids. Trimming took 4 bases from V and 3 from J, leaving 13 bases between them. From germline, CDR1 is SGHAT and CDR2 FQNNGV. The CDR3 coding sequence is TGTGCCAGCAGCTCCCCGGGTGACGGCTACGAGCAGTACTTC. Translated: CASSSPGDGYEQYF.

V usage is TRBV29-1 and J usage is TRBJ2-6; D uncertain. The ends were cut back, 4 bases at V and 3 bases at J, with 16 bases in the middle. Germline assignment: CDR1 SQVTM and CDR2 ANQGSEA. The CDR3 contains 16 residues. The CDR3: CSVGQVRFGGANVLTF. The DNA for the CDR3 is TGCAGCGTTGGCCAGGTTCGGTTTGGTGGGGCCAACGTCCTGACTTTC.

This clone was counted between two and nine times. The rearrangement links TRBV2 to TRBJ2-2, with D perhaps TRBD1 (5 bases). CDR1 and CDR2 from the germline V gene are SNHLY and FYNNEI. Trimming stripped 1 base from V and 0 bases from J, with 6 bases between. The CDR3 sequence is 15 residues long. The CDR3 DNA reads TGTGCCAGCAGTGAAGACAGGTCGAACACCGGGGAGCTGTTTTTT. This translates into CASSEDRSNTGELFF.

The chain has TRBV5-1 and TRBJ1-1; the D is unclear. Germline assignment: CDR1 SGHRS and CDR2 YFSETQ. Between the trimmed V and J ends, which lost 1 base and 1 base, there was a span of 8 bases. The length of the CDR3 is 14 residues. CDR3 in DNA: TGCGCCAGCAGCTTGACACCCGGGAACACTGAAGCTTTCTTT. Protein sequence: CASSLTPGNTEAFF. Together with reference TRBV5-1 and TRBJ1-1, the CDR3 gives the full variable domain: KAGVTQTPRYLIKTRGQQVTLSCSPISGHRSVSWYQQTPGQGLQFLFEYFSETQRNKGNFPGRFSGRQFSNSRSEMNVSTLELGDSALYLCASSLTPGNTEAFFGQGTRLTVV.

The V and J genes are TRBV2 and TRBJ2-1; D is unresolved. The V end lost 4 bases, the J end lost 0 bases, and 13 bases lay between the germline ends. There are 16 residues in the CDR3. Germline CDR1 reads SNHLY; CDR2 reads FYNNEI. CDR3: CASSGQRTLSYNEQFF. In DNA form, the CDR3 reads TGTGCCAGCAGTGGACAACGTACCCTCTCCTACAATGAGCAGTTCTTC.

The chain couples TRBV6-1 to TRBJ2-5; 8 bases match TRBD1. The ends lost 5 bases at V and 3 bases at J; junction bases unmatched: 2. Per the germline V gene, CDR1 is MNHNS and CDR2 is SASEGT. There are 13 residues in the CDR3. The DNA of the CDR3 is TGTGCCAGCAGTTGGGACAGGAAAGAGACCCAGTACTTC. This gives the protein CASSWDRKETQYF.

V and J are TRBV4-1 and TRBJ1-2; tentative D call: TRBD1 (6 bases). The CDR3 totals 17 residues. Trimming took 0 bases from V and 8 from J, leaving 22 bases between them. Germline V CDR1 and CDR2: MGHRA, YSYEKL. The CDR3 protein is CASSQEAHSAGVLGYTF. The CDR3 DNA reads TGCGCCAGCAGCCAAGAAGCTCATTCGGCAGGGGTATTAGGCTACACCTTC.

The chain carries TRBV7-2 and TRBJ2-5; D tentatively fits TRBD1 or TRBD2 (5 bases each). This CDR3 comprises 14 residues. Per germline, CDR1 SGHTA and CDR2 FQGNSA. The V and J ends lost 5 bases and 0 bases respectively, with 10 bases between them. Written as DNA, the CDR3 is TGTGCCAGCAGCCAGGGACCAAACCAAGAGACCCAGTACTTC. Translation gives CASSQGPNQETQYF. The full variable domain, rest sourced from reference TRBV7-2 and TRBJ2-5, is GAGVSQSPSNKVTEKGKDVELRCDPISGHTALYWYRQSLGQGLEFLIYFQGNSAPDKSGLPSDRFSAERTGGSVSTLTIQRTQQEDSAVYLCASSQGPNQETQYFGPGTRLLVL.